The 13 T cell receptor beta chains below were found in one sample sequenced in a study of cytomegalovirus exposure and HLA in healthy donors. Repertoires were generated with immunoSEQ multiplex PCR, while TCRdb's copy carries only in-frame clones and drops some. Of 150,000 or so clones in the sample, about 89% were seen once. Specimen: PBMCs. These receptors were taken from a man younger than 35 in good health and CMV-seropositive.

This clone was seen only once. The gene calls are TRBV30 and TRBJ2-4; D is perhaps TRBD1 (6 bases). Trimming left V 1 base short and J 3 bases short, with 13 bases between. The CDR3 sequence is 15 residues long. Germline CDR1 GTSNPN, CDR2 SVGIG (reference sequence). The CDR3 protein is CAWSGHREGKNIQYF. As DNA, the CDR3 is TGTGCCTGGAGTGGACACAGGGAAGGCAAAAACATTCAGTACTTC.

The chain links TRBV4-1 to TRBJ2-7; TRBD2 aligns across 8 bases. Looked up from germline, CDR1 is MGHRA and CDR2 is YSYEKL. J was trimmed by 2 bases and V by 3 bases; bases with no gene match: 6. The CDR3 contains 15 residues. The CDR3 sequence is CASSQLLAATYEQYF. The CDR3 nucleotides read TGCGCCAGCAGCCAGTTACTAGCGGCAACCTACGAGCAGTACTTC.

This rearrangement joins TRBV7-6 to TRBJ2-2, with 9 nucleotides matching TRBD1. Germline assignment: CDR1 SGHVS and CDR2 FNYEAQ. The CDR3 runs 18 residues. Unmatched junction bases numbered 9, after V lost 0 bases and J lost 4 bases. The CDR3 is CASSLALRTGAITGELFF. The CDR3 nucleotides read TGTGCCAGCAGCTTAGCGCTCAGGACAGGGGCTATCACCGGGGAGCTGTTTTTT.

This chain uses TRBV7-9 with TRBJ2-7, with TRBD2 matching 7 bases. Germline trimming cut 4 bases from V and 5 bases from J; bases unmatched to any gene: 8. Germline CDR1 is SEHNR and CDR2 is FQNEAQ (reference sequence). This CDR3 comprises 14 residues. The CDR3 region is CASSSGLEWHEQYF. The CDR3 DNA is TGTGCCAGCAGCTCTGGACTAGAATGGCACGAGCAGTACTTC.

The chain employs TRBV28 and TRBJ2-4; weak D call: TRBD1 (6 bases). This CDR3 has 14 residues. Germline V gene sequence: CDR1 MDHEN, CDR2 SYDVKM. V was trimmed by 5 bases and J by 7 bases, leaving 15 bases between them. The CDR3 loop reads CASSPQGGGNIQYF. CDR3 DNA sequence: TGTGCCAGCAGTCCACAGGGTGGTGGGAACATTCAGTACTTC.

There are many counts of this clone. The gene calls are TRBV4-1 and TRBJ1-2; no clear D. Germline-derived CDR1 and CDR2 are MGHRA and YSYEKL. The germline V and J ends were trimmed by 1 base and 0 bases, with 9 bases remaining between them. This CDR3 is built from 15 residues. Written as DNA, the CDR3 is TGCGCCAGCAGCCAAGTTAGCTATACTAACTATGGCTACACCTTC. This codes for CASSQVSYTNYGYTF.

V usage is TRBV9 and J usage is TRBJ2-7, with D perhaps matching TRBD2 (7 bases). This CDR3 spans 13 amino acids. Germline V gene data show CDR1 as SGDLS and CDR2 as YYNGEE. V lost 4 bases, J lost 4 bases, and 12 bases lay in between. The CDR3 reads CASSLGGDYEQYF. In nucleotides, the CDR3 is TGTGCCAGCAGCTTAGGGGGGGATTACGAGCAGTACTTC.

CDR3 residues: CASKPGLDTYEQYF. The CDR3 DNA reads TGTGCCAGTAAACCGGGACTAGACACCTACGAGCAGTACTTC. V usage is TRBV18 and J usage is TRBJ2-7; 8 positions match TRBD2. Germline CDR1 and CDR2: KGHSH and LQKENI. This CDR3 is 14 amino acids long. Losses at the gene ends were 9 bases for V and 2 bases for J; bases not matched to a gene: 9.

The chain links TRBV30 to TRBJ2-6; 7 positions agree with TRBD1. In germline, CDR1 is GTSNPN, CDR2 SVGIG (reference sequence). J gave up 0 bases and V 4 bases, and 9 bases lay outside the gene matches. The CDR3 is 17 amino acids. The CDR3 nucleotides read TGTGCCTGGACCAGCCGGGACAGAAGCTCTGGGGCCAACGTCCTGACTTTC. Its translation: CAWTSRDRSSGANVLTF.

This chain connects TRBV6-5 to TRBJ1-1; TRBD1 is a possible D gene (5 bases). The V gene's germline CDR1 is MNHEY and CDR2 SVGAGI. V lost 7 bases and J lost 5, with 17 bases in between. The CDR3 extends over 14 amino acids. CDR3 sequence reads: CASNSRGTGTEAFF. The CDR3 nucleotides are TGTGCCAGCAACTCTCGGGGGACGGGTACTGAAGCTTTCTTT.

This clone was detected only once. V gene TRBV7-2 combines with J gene TRBJ1-4; 9 positions agree with TRBD1. The CDR3 is 16 residues long. The germline CDR1 and CDR2 sequences are SGHTA and FQGNSA. V was clipped by 5 bases and J by 4 bases; unmatched bases: 8. CDR3 DNA: TGTGCCAGCAGCCACGACAGGGGACAGGGTAATGAAAAACTGTTTTTT. Translated: CASSHDRGQGNEKLFF. The full variable domain, completed using reference TRBV7-2 and TRBJ1-4, is GAGVSQSPSNKVTEKGKDVELRCDPISGHTALYWYRQSLGQGLEFLIYFQGNSAPDKSGLPSDRFSAERTGGSVSTLTIQRTQQEDSAVYLCASSHDRGQGNEKLFFGSGTQLSVL.

This chain uses TRBV25-1 with TRBJ2-7, with a possible D match to TRBD1 (6 bases). There are 12 residues in the CDR3. The germline V gene encodes CDR1 MGHDK and CDR2 SYGVNS. V lost 8 bases, J lost 2 bases, and 10 bases lay in between. CDR3 sequence reads: CASGAGAYEQYF. The CDR3 DNA reads as TGTGCCAGCGGGGCAGGGGCCTACGAGCAGTACTTC.

V gene TRBV27 combines with J gene TRBJ2-3; 7 bases line up with TRBD1. Per germline, CDR1 MNHEY and CDR2 SMNVEV (reference sequence). The CDR3 is 15 amino acids. Unmatched junction bases numbered 8, after V lost 6 bases and J lost 2 bases. The CDR3 sequence: CASRPGTDYTDTQYF. In DNA, the CDR3 is TGTGCCAGCAGGCCCGGGACAGACTACACAGATACGCAGTATTTT.